This T cell receptor (beta chain) was profiled in a study of cytotoxic CD8 clonotypes in ibrutinib-treated CLL. Method: immunoSEQ multiplex PCR; TCRdb's copy keeps in-frame clones and lacks some. The table includes about 25,000 clones, nearly 70% detected once. The V and J ends lost 3 bases and 0 bases respectively, with 8 bases between them. Germline assignment: CDR1 LNHDA and CDR2 SQIVND (reference sequence). This CDR3 is 14 amino acids long. Comment on this clone: The antigen remains unidentified.

Broader study findings: Clonality correlated strongly with circulating CD8+ T cells and exceeded age-matched healthy donors at baseline. An increase in clonality occurred at ibrutinib response, followed by a return toward baseline at progression. Public clonotypes (which were uncommon) either contracted or remained stable on treatment.

This receptor was taken from a human donor with chronic lymphocytic leukemia. The chain links TRBV19 to TRBJ1-1; D unresolved. This specimen consisted of PBMCs, obtained at disease progression, from a patient treated with ibrutinib. The CDR3 coding sequence is TGTGCCAGTAGTATTCGACCAATGAACACTGAAGCTTTCTTT. Protein product: CASSIRPMNTEAFF.